The next 9 T cell receptor beta chains were all read from a single sample in a study of Graves' ophthalmopathy and Graves' hyperthyroidism. TCR beta CDR3 regions were amplified from RNA transcripts. In the first round, RT-PCR was carried out with HTBI primers, and a multiplex PCR formed the second round. TCRdb itself ran the multiplex PCR reads through MiXCR, one entry per CDR3 protein. Of 300,000 to 500,000 distinct CDR3 sequences listed, approximately 15% are singletons. Sample: peripheral blood. The receptors were sampled from a woman between 18 and 29 years old with stable Graves' hyperthyroidism.

A few counts support this clonotype. The chain recombines TRBV6-1 with TRBJ2-7; a weak D match, TRBD2 (6 bases). V dropped 4 bases and J dropped 1 base, with 23 bases sitting between them. The CDR3 is 18 residues long. The germline gives CDR1 MNHNS, CDR2 SASEGT. The CDR3 bases are TGTGCCAGCAGTGCAAGGAGGCTAGCGTTGGGTGTATCCTACGAGCAGTACTTC. It encodes CASSARRLALGVSYEQYF.

The chain joins TRBV6-5 to TRBJ1-1; D call uncertain. V was cut by 3 bases and J by 7 bases, with 9 bases left in between. The CDR3 is 12 residues long. CDR1 and CDR2 (germline): MNHEY, SVGAGI. In DNA, the CDR3 is TGTGCCAGCAGTTATGGGTATAATGAAGCTTTCTTT. The encoded protein is CASSYGYNEAFF.

This clonotype was observed at least ten times. The chain carries TRBV14 and TRBJ1-1, with TRBD1 matching 10 bases. From germline, CDR1 is SGHDN and CDR2 FVKESK. J lost 3 bases, V lost 0 bases, and 13 bases had no gene match. The CDR3 loop spans 19 amino acids. CDR3: CASSQDPTGGFNRYTEAFF. CDR3 DNA: TGTGCCAGCAGCCAAGACCCGACAGGGGGCTTTAATAGGTACACTGAAGCTTTCTTT. The complete variable domain, with remaining parts taken from reference TRBV14 and TRBJ1-1, reads EAGVTQFPSHSVIEKGQTVTLRCDPISGHDNLYWYRRVMGKEIKFLLHFVKESKQDESGMPNNRFLAERTGGTYSTLKVQPAELEDSGVYFCASSQDPTGGFNRYTEAFFGQGTRLTVV.

This clonotype was detected many times. A read error may account for a junction end that differs from germline. The chain has TRBV29-1 and TRBJ1-1, with 7 nucleotides matching TRBD1. Germline CDR1 and CDR2: SQVTM and ANQGSEA. This CDR3 is 11 amino acids long. The CDR3 coding sequence is TGCAGCGTTGAAGATCGGGGGACAGCCATGTTT. It specifies CSVEDRGTAMF.

This clonotype was seen at least ten times. This rearrangement joins TRBV20-1 to TRBJ2-7; D might be TRBD2 (5 bases). The ends were cut back, 0 bases at V and 0 bases at J, with 18 bases in the middle. This CDR3 has 17 residues. Per the germline V gene, CDR1 is DFQATT and CDR2 is SNEGSKA (reference sequence). The CDR3 loop reads CSARDLGSMSGSYEQYF. DNA for the CDR3: TGCAGTGCTAGAGATCTTGGGAGTATGAGCGGCTCCTACGAGCAGTACTTC.

This clonotype has a count of ten or more. This chain uses TRBV24-1 with TRBJ1-5; the D is unclear. CDR3 length equals 12 residues. Trimming removed 9 bases at V and 2 bases at J, with 7 bases between. Germline V gene lookup returns CDR1 KGHDR and CDR2 SFDVKD. CDR3 region: CATVEGNQPQHF. In DNA form, the CDR3 reads TGTGCCACCGTGGAAGGCAATCAGCCCCAGCATTTT.

This clonotype was counted at least ten times. The chain uses TRBV6-1 and TRBJ2-2, with 9 nucleotides matching TRBD2. This CDR3 is 14 amino acids long. Looked up from germline, CDR1 is MNHNS and CDR2 is SASEGT. J lost 4 bases, V lost 7 bases, and 4 bases had no gene match. CDR3 DNA: TGTGCCAGCAAAGGACTAGCGACCACCGGGGAGCTGTTTTTT. As protein: CASKGLATTGELFF.

This clonotype was observed a handful of times. The junction departs from germline at one end; a sequencing error may be responsible. The rearrangement links TRBV7-7 to TRBJ2-5; 8 positions agree with TRBD2. In germline, CDR1 is SSHAT, CDR2 FNYEAQ (reference sequence). There are 16 residues in the CDR3. The CDR3 spells CASSLAGIGPQETQYF. CDR3 coding DNA: TGTGCTAGCAGCTTAGCGGGGATTGGGCCGCAGGAGACCCAGTACTTC. Drawing the rest from reference TRBV7-7 and TRBJ2-5, the complete variable domain is GAGVSQSPRYKVTKRGQDVTLRCDPISSHATLYWYQQALGQGPEFLTYFNYEAQPDKSGLPSDRFSAERPEGSISTLTIQRTEQRDSAMYRCASSLAGIGPQETQYFGPGTRLLVL.

In its sample, this clonotype was seen many times. This chain joins TRBV19 and TRBJ2-7; D unclear. The length of the CDR3 is 12 residues. Germline lookup yields CDR1 LNHDA and CDR2 SQIVND (reference sequence). Trimming stripped 8 bases from V and 1 base from J, with 9 bases between. The CDR3 DNA reads as TGTGCCAGTGTCTCGGCGTCCTACGAGCAGTACTTC. Translation gives CASVSASYEQYF.